The rows below give T cell receptor beta chains drawn from one sample of a study of regulatory T cells in long-lasting Graves disease. A single record per CDR3 protein comes from TCRdb applying MiXCR to the multiplex PCR reads. Here the sample spans under 450,000 distinct CDR3 sequences, around 24% being singletons. The sequenced sample was peripheral blood mononuclear cells (PBMCs), obtained when the disease was refractory, from a patient treated with antithyroid drugs. Every receptor here comes from a female donor with Graves disease. Each CDR3 is given with its conserved first and last residue. Fields, in order: J gene, V gene, D gene, CDR3 length, clone size, CDR3 DNA, CDR3 protein. D genes are given only for firm matches. Expanded clones are given a class, and other clones once, few, many or no size at all.

J gene: TRBJ2-5; V gene: TRBV30; D gene: TRBD2; CDR3 length: 14; clone size: many; CDR3 DNA: TGTGCCTGGAGTGTCCTAGCGGGAGAAGAGACCCAGTACTTC; CDR3 protein: CAWSVLAGEETQYF
J gene: TRBJ2-5; V gene: TRBV3-1; D gene: TRBD2; CDR3 length: 15; clone size: few; CDR3 DNA: TGTGCCAGCAGCCAGATGGGAGGGGCTGGGGAGACCCAGTACTTC; CDR3 protein: CASSQMGGAGETQYF
J gene: TRBJ2-2; V gene: TRBV30; D gene: TRBD2; CDR3 length: 18; clone size: .; CDR3 DNA: TGTGCCTGGAGTGTTCCTTTCCGGCGGGGCGGGGGCACCGGGGAGCTGTTTTTT; CDR3 protein: CAWSVPFRRGGGTGELFF
J gene: TRBJ2-2; V gene: TRBV7-9; D gene: TRBD2; CDR3 length: 17; clone size: few; CDR3 DNA: TGTGCCAGCAGCCAGCGGGGGCTAGCGGGCGATTCCGGGGAGCTGTTTTTT; CDR3 protein: CASSQRGLAGDSGELFF
J gene: TRBJ2-7; V gene: TRBV7-9; D gene: .; CDR3 length: 14; clone size: .; CDR3 DNA: TGTGCCAGCAGTTCCGGGGCGCTCTTCTACGAGCAGTACTTC; CDR3 protein: CASSSGALFYEQYF
J gene: TRBJ2-1; V gene: TRBV6-2/TRBV6-3; D gene: .; CDR3 length: 16; clone size: few; CDR3 DNA: TGTGCCAGCAGTTCTCGACAGGGAGGGTCCTACAATGAGCAGTTCTTC; CDR3 protein: CASSSRQGGSYNEQFF
J gene: TRBJ1-4; V gene: TRBV4-1; D gene: TRBD1; CDR3 length: 16; clone size: .; CDR3 DNA: TGCGCCAACAGCCTTTCCCCGGACAGGGAACCTGAAAAACTGTTTTTT; CDR3 protein: CANSLSPDREPEKLFF
J gene: TRBJ1-5; V gene: TRBV7-2; D gene: .; CDR3 length: 17; clone size: few; CDR3 DNA: TGTGCCAGCAGCTTAACCGGAATGGGGGCAGGCAATCAGCCCCAGCATTTT; CDR3 protein: CASSLTGMGAGNQPQHF
J gene: TRBJ2-2; V gene: TRBV28; D gene: TRBD1; CDR3 length: 15; clone size: many; CDR3 DNA: TGTGCCAGCAGTTTAGTGGACAGGGGAAACGGGGAGCTGTTTTTT; CDR3 protein: CASSLVDRGNGELFF
J gene: TRBJ1-4; V gene: TRBV19; D gene: TRBD1; CDR3 length: 12; clone size: .; CDR3 DNA: TGTGCCAGTAGTCCCCGGACAGGAACCCTGTTTTTT; CDR3 protein: CASSPRTGTLFF
J gene: TRBJ1-1; V gene: TRBV10-3; D gene: .; CDR3 length: 15; clone size: many; CDR3 DNA: TGTGCCATCAGCCTAGAGGGACGGAAGAACACTGAAGCTTTCTTT; CDR3 protein: CAISLEGRKNTEAFF
J gene: TRBJ1-4; V gene: TRBV12-3/TRBV12-4; D gene: TRBD1; CDR3 length: 13; clone size: many; CDR3 DNA: TGTGCCAGCAGGAGCGGGACAGGGGAAAAACTGTTTTTT; CDR3 protein: CASRSGTGEKLFF
J gene: TRBJ2-6; V gene: TRBV7-2; D gene: .; CDR3 length: 15; clone size: .; CDR3 DNA: TGTGCCAGCACCCAGGTGGCTACTCTGAGCAACGTCCTGACTTTC; CDR3 protein: CASTQVATLSNVLTF
J gene: TRBJ2-6; V gene: TRBV15; D gene: .; CDR3 length: 14; clone size: once; CDR3 DNA: TGTGCCACCTACATGCCCTCTGGGGCCAACGTCCTGACTTTC; CDR3 protein: CATYMPSGANVLTF
J gene: TRBJ2-7; V gene: TRBV9; D gene: .; CDR3 length: 15; clone size: .; CDR3 DNA: TGTGCCAGCAGCGCCACAGGACAGAACAGGGACGAGCAGTACTTC; CDR3 protein: CASSATGQNRDEQYF
J gene: TRBJ2-7; V gene: TRBV29-1; D gene: TRBD1; CDR3 length: 17; clone size: .; CDR3 DNA: TGCAGCGTTGGTTTTGGGGGCCGGACAGGGCTTCTCCACGGGCAGTACTTC; CDR3 protein: CSVGFGGRTGLLHGQYF
J gene: TRBJ2-7; V gene: TRBV10-3; D gene: TRBD2; CDR3 length: 17; clone size: .; CDR3 DNA: TGTGCCATCAGTGAGTCGATCTTACTAGCGGGAAAGTACGAGCAGTACTTC; CDR3 protein: CAISESILLAGKYEQYF
J gene: TRBJ1-2; V gene: TRBV7-2; D gene: .; CDR3 length: 15; clone size: many; CDR3 DNA: TGTGCCAGCAGACAAGGACAGATAGCTAACTATGGCTACACCTTC; CDR3 protein: CASRQGQIANYGYTF
J gene: TRBJ2-3; V gene: TRBV28; D gene: .; CDR3 length: 15; clone size: .; CDR3 DNA: TGTGCCTGCCGGGACCGCGGGGTGGGAGGAGATACGCAGTATTTT; CDR3 protein: CACRDRGVGGDTQYF
J gene: TRBJ1-1; V gene: TRBV20-1; D gene: .; CDR3 length: 11; clone size: .; CDR3 DNA: TGCAGTGCCACCTGGGGCACTGAAGCTTTCTTT; CDR3 protein: CSATWGTEAFF
J gene: TRBJ1-1; V gene: TRBV28; D gene: TRBD1; CDR3 length: 14; clone size: many; CDR3 DNA: TGTGCCAGCCTCACTGGGACAGCGAACACTGAAGCTTTCTTT; CDR3 protein: CASLTGTANTEAFF
J gene: TRBJ2-7; V gene: TRBV14; D gene: .; CDR3 length: 13; clone size: .; CDR3 DNA: TGTGCCAGCAGCCAAGTCCGGGGGATCGAGCAGTACTTC; CDR3 protein: CASSQVRGIEQYF
J gene: TRBJ2-7; V gene: TRBV20-1; D gene: .; CDR3 length: 15; clone size: few; CDR3 DNA: TGCAGTGCTAGAGATCGGCACGGGGATCGTTACGAGCAGTACTTC; CDR3 protein: CSARDRHGDRYEQYF
J gene: TRBJ1-2; V gene: TRBV28; D gene: TRBD1; CDR3 length: 17; clone size: .; CDR3 DNA: TGTGCCAGCAGTCCACCGACCGGGACAGGGGGCGGCTATGGCTACACCTTC; CDR3 protein: CASSPPTGTGGGYGYTF
J gene: TRBJ2-7; V gene: TRBV6-2/TRBV6-3; D gene: TRBD2; CDR3 length: 14; clone size: many; CDR3 DNA: TGTGCCAGCAGGCCTAGCGGGAGTTCCTACGAGCAGTACTTC; CDR3 protein: CASRPSGSSYEQYF
J gene: TRBJ1-6; V gene: TRBV19; D gene: TRBD1; CDR3 length: 13; clone size: few; CDR3 DNA: TGTGCCAGTAGTTTTCAGGGGGATTCACCCCTCCACTTT; CDR3 protein: CASSFQGDSPLHF
J gene: TRBJ2-5; V gene: TRBV24-1; D gene: .; CDR3 length: 15; clone size: many; CDR3 DNA: TGTGCCACCAGTGAGGACAGCCCTTCCCAAGAGACCCAGTACTTC; CDR3 protein: CATSEDSPSQETQYF
J gene: TRBJ1-6; V gene: TRBV12-3/TRBV12-4; D gene: .; CDR3 length: 14; clone size: many; CDR3 DNA: TGTGCCAGCAGCATACAGGGAGTAGATTCACCCCTCCACTTT; CDR3 protein: CASSIQGVDSPLHF
J gene: TRBJ2-1; V gene: TRBV30; D gene: .; CDR3 length: 13; clone size: .; CDR3 DNA: TGTGCCTGGAGTAAATTAGCGGCGCAAAAGCAGTTCTTC; CDR3 protein: CAWSKLAAQKQFF
J gene: TRBJ2-2; V gene: TRBV11-2; D gene: .; CDR3 length: 13; clone size: .; CDR3 DNA: TGTGCCAGCAGCCCCTTGAACACCGGGGAGCTGTTTTTT; CDR3 protein: CASSPLNTGELFF
J gene: TRBJ1-1; V gene: TRBV29-1; D gene: TRBD1; CDR3 length: 13; clone size: many; CDR3 DNA: TGCAGCGTTCACAGGGGGAAGGGGACTGAAGCTTTCTTT; CDR3 protein: CSVHRGKGTEAFF
J gene: TRBJ1-1; V gene: TRBV29-1; D gene: .; CDR3 length: 12; clone size: few; CDR3 DNA: TGCAGCGGACAGACACCGAACACTGAAGCTTTCTTT; CDR3 protein: CSGQTPNTEAFF
J gene: TRBJ1-1; V gene: TRBV7-2; D gene: .; CDR3 length: 14; clone size: many; CDR3 DNA: TGTGCCAGCAGCATCGGGGGGATGAACACTGAAGCTTTCTTT; CDR3 protein: CASSIGGMNTEAFF
J gene: TRBJ2-7; V gene: TRBV10-1; D gene: .; CDR3 length: 15; clone size: few; CDR3 DNA: TGCGCCAGCAGGGAAAGGGGACGATCTCCCTACGAGCAGTACTTC; CDR3 protein: CASRERGRSPYEQYF
J gene: TRBJ2-7; V gene: TRBV7-2; D gene: .; CDR3 length: 15; clone size: .; CDR3 DNA: TGTGCCAGCAGCTTAGGGGGAAAGCTAAACTACGAGCAGTACTTC; CDR3 protein: CASSLGGKLNYEQYF
J gene: TRBJ1-1; V gene: TRBV2; D gene: TRBD1; CDR3 length: 19; clone size: many; CDR3 DNA: TGTGCCAGCAGCCTTCCTTCCGGGACAGGGGAAGGGAAGGGCACTGAAGCTTTCTTT; CDR3 protein: CASSLPSGTGEGKGTEAFF
J gene: TRBJ1-4; V gene: TRBV28; D gene: .; CDR3 length: 15; clone size: .; CDR3 DNA: TGTGCCAGTACTACCTGGGGCATGAGGAATGAAAAACTGCTTTTT; CDR3 protein: CASTTWGMRNEKLLF